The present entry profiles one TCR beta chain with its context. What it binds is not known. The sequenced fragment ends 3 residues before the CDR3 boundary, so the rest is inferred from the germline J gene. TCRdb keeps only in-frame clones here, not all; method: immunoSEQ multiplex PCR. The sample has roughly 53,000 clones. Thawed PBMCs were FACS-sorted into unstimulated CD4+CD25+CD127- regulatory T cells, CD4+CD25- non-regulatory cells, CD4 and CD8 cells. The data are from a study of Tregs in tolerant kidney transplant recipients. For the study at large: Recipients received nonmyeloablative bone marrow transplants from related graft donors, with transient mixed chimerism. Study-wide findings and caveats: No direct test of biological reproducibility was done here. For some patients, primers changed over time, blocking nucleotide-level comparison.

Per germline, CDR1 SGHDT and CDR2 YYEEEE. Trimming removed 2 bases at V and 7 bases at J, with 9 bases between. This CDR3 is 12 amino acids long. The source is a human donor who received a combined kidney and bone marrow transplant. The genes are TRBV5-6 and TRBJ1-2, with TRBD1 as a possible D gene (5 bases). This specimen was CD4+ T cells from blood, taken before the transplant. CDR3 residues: CASSLARAGYTF. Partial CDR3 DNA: TGTGCCAGCAGCTTAGCCAGGGCTGGC.